These 10 T cell receptor beta chains share one sample of origin, sequenced in a study of Graves' ophthalmopathy and Graves' hyperthyroidism. RNA transcripts were the source from which TCR beta CDR3 regions were amplified. First-round RT-PCR employed HTBI primers, with a second-round multiplex PCR after it. TCRdb re-called the multiplex PCR reads with MiXCR, one entry per CDR3 protein. The table lists 400,000 or so distinct CDR3 sequences, about 16% of them singletons. The specimen was peripheral blood. These TCRs come from a woman aged 18-29 years with stable Graves' hyperthyroidism.

This clonotype was seen many times. The chain couples TRBV5-1 to TRBJ2-5, with TRBD1 matching 11 bases. J lost 5 bases, V lost 3 bases, and 6 bases had no gene match. The length of the CDR3 is 15 residues. CDR1 is SGHRS and CDR2 is YFSETQ in the germline V gene. DNA for the CDR3: TGCGCCAGCAGCTCGGTCGGGACAGGGGGTGAGACCCAGTACTTC. This gives the protein CASSSVGTGGETQYF. Full variable domain (remainder filled in from reference TRBV5-1 and TRBJ2-5): KAGVTQTPRYLIKTRGQQVTLSCSPISGHRSVSWYQQTPGQGLQFLFEYFSETQRNKGNFPGRFSGRQFSNSRSEMNVSTLELGDSALYLCASSSVGTGGETQYFGPGTRLLVL.

This clonotype appeared many times. The chain couples TRBV9 to TRBJ2-5; D remains ambiguous. The V gene's germline CDR1 is SGDLS and CDR2 YYNGEE. The CDR3 contains 13 residues. Trimming pared 0 bases from V and 2 bases from J, leaving 5 bases between. As DNA, the CDR3 is TGTGCCAGCAGCGTAGCGATGCAAGAGACCCAGTACTTC. Translating gives CASSVAMQETQYF.

This clonotype was observed a handful of times. This sequence joins TRBV20-1 and TRBJ1-5, with D hard to call. Per the germline V gene, CDR1 is DFQATT and CDR2 is SNEGSKA (reference sequence). With 3 bases removed from V and 3 bases from J, the gap between germline ends came to 9 bases. The CDR3 sequence is 13 residues long. In nucleotides, the CDR3 is TGCAGTGCTAGTCCGGGGTTCAATCAGCCCCAGCATTTT. Amino acid sequence: CSASPGFNQPQHF.

The chain carries TRBV6-2 or TRBV6-3 and TRBJ2-5, with D maybe TRBD1 (5 bases). V shed 5 bases and J shed 0 bases, with 19 bases lying between them. The CDR3 is made up of 17 amino acids. From germline, CDR1 is MNHEY and CDR2 SVGEGT. The DNA of the CDR3 is TGTGCCAGCAGTAAAAAGACGACAGCCACGTACCAAGAGACCCAGTACTTC. Its translation is CASSKKTTATYQETQYF.

This clonotype was seen repeatedly, ten times or more. The chain is built from TRBV12-3 or TRBV12-4 and TRBJ1-5; D is ambiguous. CDR3 size: 15 residues. V lost 3 bases, J lost 10 bases, and 19 bases lay in between. The CDR3 loop reads CASSFGQTQSLPQHF. The CDR3 DNA reads as TGTGCCAGCAGTTTCGGGCAGACCCAAAGTTTACCCCAGCATTTT.

This clonotype occurred many times. The V gene is TRBV3-1, the J gene TRBJ1-2, with D possibly being TRBD1 (6 bases). CDR3 size: 13 residues. Trimming shortened V by 4 bases and J by 4 bases, and 10 bases separated the two germline ends. Germline lookup yields CDR1 LGHDT and CDR2 YNNKEL (reference sequence). The CDR3 nucleotides are TGTGCCAGCAGCCGGACAGTTGGCTATGGCTACACCTTC. It is translated as CASSRTVGYGYTF.

This clonotype was detected only a few times. The CDR3 region has the DNA TGTGCCAGTAGTATGGGGCTCGGGGTTCAAGAGACCCAGTACTTC. The encoded protein is CASSMGLGVQETQYF. The chain recombines TRBV19 with TRBJ2-5, with D perhaps being TRBD1 or TRBD2 (5 bases each). CDR1 and CDR2 (germline): LNHDA, SQIVND (reference sequence). V was trimmed by 3 bases and J by 2 bases, leaving 13 bases between them. The CDR3 is 15 residues long.

This clonotype occurred many times. The chain combines TRBV12-3 or TRBV12-4 with TRBJ1-6, with TRBD1 identical over 8 bases. The CDR3 totals 13 residues. J lost 10 bases, V lost 5 bases, and 4 bases had no gene match. CDR3 nucleotide sequence: TGTGCCAGCAGTGACAGGGGAAGCTCACCCCTCCACTTT. It is translated as CASSDRGSSPLHF.

This clonotype was counted many times. This rearrangement joins TRBV7-3 to TRBJ2-7, with unresolved D. Trimming cost V 10 bases and J 0 bases, with 13 bases left between them. The CDR3 runs to 13 residues. Germline CDR1 is SGHTA and CDR2 is FQGTGA. The CDR3, as DNA: TGTGCCACCGAGGTTATCCCCTCCTACGAGCAGTACTTC. It translates to CATEVIPSYEQYF.

The chain carries TRBV6-1 and TRBJ1-1; 7 bases map to TRBD1. With 0 bases clipped from V and 5 bases from J, the junction kept 15 bases outside the gene matches. CDR1 and CDR2 from the germline V gene are MNHNS and SASEGT. The CDR3 runs 18 residues. The CDR3 nucleotides read TGTGCCAGCAGTGAAGCACCTTACGCTAACAGGGGACATACTGAAGCTTTCTTT. Its protein product is CASSEAPYANRGHTEAFF.